This paragraph covers one T cell receptor beta chain sequence. The antigen this receptor binds is unknown. Base qualities are not provided; no much larger clone lies one nucleotide away. The data stem from a study of blood T cell repertoires in COVID-19 (dated by TCRdb to the early 2020s). The study in broad terms: The collaborator samples originated in the United States, Italy and Spain and spanned the acute and convalescent phases of COVID-19. Where HLA class I and class II types were available, the types were taken from metadata supplied by the sample provider, not from assay-based typing. The dataset comprised deeply sampled blood TCRbeta repertoires from subjects exposed to, actively infected with, or recovered from COVID-19. The samples were drawn from the first 160 participants of the ongoing ImmuneRACE study and from roughly 1,300 subjects provided by 6 global collaborators. A freely available public database, intended as a resource for researchers studying the immune response to SARS-CoV-2, is where the repertoires were released. The sample metadata nearly always contained a de-identified subject ID, COVID-19 status, age in years and sex. The material from the prospective study consisted of cDNA or gDNA derived from T cells, B-cell-depleted T cells, or PBMCs. What the study reported, not specific to this receptor: The amount of clinical and demographic metadata varied by source and participant and was provided uncurated.

TCRbeta CDR3 regions were amplified from genomic DNA using the immunoSEQ Assay, a bias-controlled multiplex PCR. The original pipeline was this. The number of nucleated cells in each sample was estimated by amplification of reference gene primers within the assay. Sequence reads were collapsed and filtered to measure the absolute abundance of every unique TCRbeta CDR3 rearrangement. For each sample, productive Simpson clonality was calculated as the square root of Simpson's diversity index across productive rearrangements. The table was pulled from immuneACCESS by TCRdb, which kept in-frame rearrangements only. Such tables lose some clones; where checked, under half of the loss comes from unresolved V genes, and the rest has no known cause. The V and J calls and the clone size are those of that table, but D and trimming were determined from the DNA. The table for this sample lists a few hundred thousand clones; over 75% of them were counted only once. 1% to 1.3% of the sample goes to the ten largest clones.

The germline V gene (reference sequence) yields WNHNN for CDR1 and SYGVQD for CDR2. The CDR3 starts with the cysteine, ends with the phenylalanine, and has 13 residues. CDR3 DNA is the only sequence kept; it has 39 bases, read in frame from the first base. At the junction V is shortened by 3 bases and J by 1 base, with 6 bases in between. Enrolling through a virtual design, the prospective study's participants ranged in age from roughly 18 to 89 years and lived across about two dozen United States geographic areas. In the prospective study, cohorts were assigned on the basis of participant-reported clinical history obtained from a screening survey and a study questionnaire. ImmuneRACE Cohort 3 recovered participants were defined by two consecutive negative NP/OP PCR tests, healthcare professional clearance, or symptom resolution. In the prospective study, whole blood, serum and a nasopharyngeal or oropharyngeal swab were collected from each participant by mobile phlebotomists. Participants in the prospective study had the option to provide additional blood draws and questionnaires over a roughly 2-month period. Before DNA extraction, prospective study blood samples were shipped either frozen or at room temperature.

The sequence joins TRBV10-1 to TRBJ2-5, with the D gene not confidently named. Sequencing used PBMCs or T cells enriched from blood (not recorded which). The origin of this receptor is a man younger than 40 who had recovered from COVID-19. CDR3 sequence: CASSEAGQETQYF. The DNA reads TGCGCCAGCAGTGAAGCAGGCCAAGAGACCCAGTACTTC.